The T cell receptor beta chain described here comes from a study of CD8+ T cells in alopecia areata. CDR3 length: 14 residues. CDR1 and CDR2 from the germline V gene are MGHDK and SYGVNS. V lost 4 bases to trimming and J lost 4 bases; unmatched junction nucleotides: 3. This clone showed up just once. Sequencing relied on a cDNA template that was reverse transcribed from extracted RNA. Produced via immunoSEQ multiplex PCR; TCRdb's table is partial and in-frame only. The sample lists about 190,000 clones; around 60% were seen once. Documented treatment: oral pan-JAK inhibitor, 5-10 mg twice daily. PBMCs served as the source from which CD4+ and CD8+ T cells were sorted.

The TCR sequence derives from a human donor with alopecia areata. Sequenced material: CD4+ T cells sorted from blood, taken at week 4, from a patient treated with tofacitinib. The chain carries TRBV25-1 and TRBJ2-1; TRBD2 matches at 8 bases. The CDR3 region is CASSGAGGYNEQFF. As DNA, the CDR3 is TGTGCCAGCAGTGGGGCGGGAGGATACAATGAGCAGTTCTTC.